Presented here are 20 T cell receptor beta chains from one specimen sequenced in a study of T cell clones after liver transplantation. Repertoires were generated with immunoSEQ multiplex PCR, while TCRdb's copy carries only in-frame clones and drops some. Seen here are tens of thousands of clones, about 64% observed once, and the top ten hold roughly 15%. Material: CD4+ T cells from blood, obtained before liver transplant. The receptors here all came from a human donor who received a liver transplant.

The J gene is TRBJ1-1, the V gene TRBV27, with D unresolved. V was cut by 4 bases and J by 0 bases, with 6 bases left in between. The CDR3 extends over 13 amino acids. Germline lookup yields CDR1 MNHEY and CDR2 SMNVEV (reference sequence). The CDR3 DNA reads as TGTGCCAGCAGTTCTACAGTGAACACTGAAGCTTTCTTT. Encoded protein: CASSSTVNTEAFF.

Ten or more counts support this clone. The chain employs TRBV28 and TRBJ2-5, with D possibly matching TRBD1 (5 bases). The CDR3 loop spans 15 amino acids. V was cut by 1 base and J by 4 bases, with 13 bases left in between. The V gene's germline CDR1 is MDHEN and CDR2 SYDVKM. CDR3 residues: CASSLSGWGSETQYF. CDR3 in DNA: TGTGCCAGCAGTTTATCTGGATGGGGCTCAGAGACCCAGTACTTC. The full variable domain, rest sourced from reference TRBV28 and TRBJ2-5, is DVKVTQSSRYLVKRTGEKVFLECVQDMDHENMFWYRQDPGLGLRLIYFSYDVKMKEKGDIPEGYSVSREKKERFSLILESASTNQTSMYLCASSLSGWGSETQYFGPGTRLLVL.

The chain employs TRBV6-1 and TRBJ1-4, with TRBD1 matching over 8 bases. The V gene's germline CDR1 is MNHNS and CDR2 SASEGT. There are 14 residues in the CDR3. Germline trimming cut 6 bases from V and 8 bases from J; bases unmatched to any gene: 8. Written as DNA, the CDR3 is TGTGCCAGCAGCGACAGGACAGGGAGGGAAAAACTGTTTTTT. It codes for CASSDRTGREKLFF.

The chain links TRBV5-1 to TRBJ1-1, with 7 bases aligning to TRBD1. V dropped 3 bases and J dropped 1; count of bases not matched to a gene: 9. CDR1 and CDR2 (germline): SGHRS, YFSETQ. The CDR3 contains 16 residues. The CDR3 DNA reads TGCGCCAGCAGCTGGGGACCTGGGACAGAGAACACTGAAGCTTTCTTT. It encodes CASSWGPGTENTEAFF.

DNA of the CDR3: TGTGCCAGCAGCCAAGGTCTCAGGGCTGATGGTGAAAAACTGTTTTTT. Its translation is CASSQGLRADGEKLFF. The chain joins TRBV4-2 to TRBJ1-4, with D perhaps TRBD1 (5 bases). CDR3 length equals 16 residues. Germline CDR1 LGHNA, CDR2 YNFKEQ. V lost 1 base and J lost 7, with 16 bases in between.

Only a few counts were recorded for this clone. The V and J genes are TRBV9 and TRBJ2-2, with D possibly TRBD1 on 5 matching bases. V lost 3 bases, J lost 5 bases, and 17 bases lay in between. From germline, CDR1 is SGDLS and CDR2 YYNGEE. The CDR3 spans 16 residues. CDR3 protein: CASSAREGYLTGELFF. The DNA for the CDR3 is TGTGCCAGCAGCGCCAGGGAAGGGTACCTTACCGGGGAGCTGTTTTTT. Using reference TRBV9 and TRBJ2-2 for the parts outside the CDR3, the full variable domain is DSGVTQTPKHLITATGQRVTLRCSPRSGDLSVYWYQQSLDQGLQFLIQYYNGEERAKGNILERFSAQQFPDLHSELNLSSLELGDSALYFCASSAREGYLTGELFFGEGSRLTVL.

This clone was seen more than once but under ten times. The chain couples TRBV18 to TRBJ1-2; D perhaps matches TRBD1 (6 bases). V lost 3 bases and J 4 bases, leaving 12 bases between the germline ends. There are 14 residues in the CDR3. Germline values: CDR1 KGHSH, CDR2 LQKENI. The CDR3 sequence: CASSPEGGLYGYTF. CDR3 DNA: TGTGCCAGCTCACCGGAGGGGGGGCTCTATGGCTACACCTTC. The entire variable domain, with the rest obtained from reference TRBV18 and TRBJ1-2, is as follows: NAGVMQNPRHLVRRRGQEARLRCSPMKGHSHVYWYRQLPEEGLKFMVYLQKENIIDESGMPKERFSAEFPKEGPSILRIQQVVRGDSAAYFCASSPEGGLYGYTFGSGTRLTVV.

The chain is built from TRBV28 and TRBJ2-1, with 8 bases identical to TRBD2. Germline CDR1 reads MDHEN; CDR2 reads SYDVKM. This CDR3 region has 15 residues. The V segment lost 1 base and the J segment 6 bases; nucleotides outside the gene matches: 5. Written as DNA, the CDR3 is TGTGCCAGCAGTTTATTTAGCGGGGAAGTCAATGAGCAGTTCTTC. Protein sequence: CASSLFSGEVNEQFF.

This clone turned up a few times. J is TRBJ2-6 and V is TRBV7-9; D may be TRBD2 (7 bases). Germline CDR1 and CDR2: SEHNR and FQNEAQ (reference sequence). This CDR3 spans 15 amino acids. V was trimmed by 5 bases and J by 5 bases, leaving 13 bases between them. CDR3 nucleotides: TGTGCCAGCAGCCGCGGGGGCCTAAGGGCCAACGTCCTGACTTTC. Translating it yields CASSRGGLRANVLTF.

This chain uses TRBV28 with TRBJ2-7, with 12 bases aligning to TRBD2. Germline CDR1 and CDR2: MDHEN and SYDVKM. J gave up 2 bases and V 5 bases, and 16 bases lay outside the gene matches. The CDR3 extends over 19 amino acids. The CDR3 coding sequence is TGTGCCAGCAGTCTCCTAAGAGCCGGACTAGCGGGGCGACCCTACGAGCAGTACTTC. Protein: CASSLLRAGLAGRPYEQYF.

The chain carries TRBV10-1 and TRBJ2-1; 9 bases agree with TRBD2. This CDR3 has 16 amino acids. Germline V gene data show CDR1 as WNHNN and CDR2 as SYGVQD (reference sequence). V lost 5 bases, J lost 1 base, and 6 bases stayed unmatched. Here the CDR3 reads CASSTLTSGSYNEQFF. The CDR3 DNA follows: TGCGCCAGCAGTACCTTGACTAGCGGTTCCTACAATGAGCAGTTCTTC.

The V gene is TRBV7-3, the J gene TRBJ1-1; D not resolved. Germline V gives CDR1 SGHTA, CDR2 FQGTGA. There are 13 residues in the CDR3. Trimming took 4 bases from V and 5 from J, leaving 11 bases between them. The CDR3: CASSSDRRTEAFF. The CDR3 nucleotides read TGTGCCAGCAGCTCCGACCGGAGAACTGAAGCTTTCTTT.

This chain links TRBV7-2 with TRBJ2-3, with a weak D call TRBD1 (6 bases). Germline CDR1 SGHTA, CDR2 FQGNSA. CDR3 length: 15 residues. With 2 bases removed from V and 2 bases from J, the gap between germline ends came to 11 bases. The CDR3 DNA reads TGTGCCAGCAGCTTAATGTGGGGGCTCACAGATACGCAGTATTTT. Amino acid sequence: CASSLMWGLTDTQYF.

This clone showed up just a few times. The chain employs TRBV30 and TRBJ1-4, with a tentative D call TRBD1 (5 bases). V gave up 7 bases and J gave up 4 bases, with 16 bases separating them. Germline loops: CDR1 GTSNPN, CDR2 SVGIG (reference sequence). This CDR3 is built from 14 residues. CDR3 nucleotides: TGTGCCTTTCAGCGGGACGTTGATAATGAAAAACTGTTTTTT. It specifies CAFQRDVDNEKLFF.

The chain is built from TRBV6-4 and TRBJ2-3; TRBD1 agrees at 7 bases. V lost 3 bases to trimming and J lost 4 bases; unmatched junction nucleotides: 7. The CDR3 is 15 residues long. CDR1 is MRHNA and CDR2 is SNTAGT in the germline V gene. The CDR3 bases are TGTGCCAGCAGTGAAGGGACAGCCTACTCAGATACGCAGTATTTT. Encoded protein: CASSEGTAYSDTQYF.

This clone was counted between two and nine times. The chain recombines TRBV5-1 with TRBJ2-1; maybe TRBD2 (5 bases). This CDR3 contains 14 residues. The V gene's germline CDR1 is SGHRS and CDR2 YFSETQ. Trimming took 3 bases from V and 2 from J, leaving 9 bases between them. CDR3 in DNA: TGCGCCAGCAGCTCCTCCGGGACCTACAATGAGCAGTTCTTC. It translates to CASSSSGTYNEQFF.

This clone was found once. The rearrangement joins TRBV27 to TRBJ1-5; possibly TRBD1 for D (5 bases). The ends were cut back, 5 bases at V and 1 base at J, with 9 bases in the middle. Germline V CDR1 and CDR2: MNHEY, SMNVEV (reference sequence). The CDR3 spans 14 residues. This CDR3 reads CASSPGLSNQPQHF. As DNA, the CDR3 is TGTGCCAGCAGTCCAGGGCTGAGCAATCAGCCCCAGCATTTT.

This chain connects TRBV7-2 to TRBJ1-6; D is possibly TRBD1 (6 bases). CDR3 size: 15 residues. Germline loops: CDR1 SGHTA, CDR2 FQGNSA. V gave up 0 bases and J gave up 5 bases, with 8 bases separating them. The DNA of the CDR3 is TGTGCCAGCAGCTTAGCAACAGGGCATAATTCACCCCTCCACTTT. Translating it yields CASSLATGHNSPLHF.

The gene calls are TRBV6-5 and TRBJ2-7; 7 bases are shared with TRBD1. CDR3 length: 15 amino acids. The germline V gene has CDR1 MNHEY and CDR2 SVGAGI. Unmatched junction bases numbered 9, after V lost 6 bases and J lost 1 base. As DNA, the CDR3 is TGTGCCAGCAGCTATGCCCCGGGACAGTCCTACGAGCAGTACTTC. Translated: CASSYAPGQSYEQYF.

The chain combines TRBV7-2 with TRBJ1-6; possibly TRBD1 for D (6 bases). The length of the CDR3 is 15 residues. The germline gives CDR1 SGHTA, CDR2 FQGNSA. V lost 1 base and J lost 7, with 11 bases in between. CDR3 sequence (DNA): TGTGCCAGCAGCTTAGTGGGGGGGGCGAATTCACCCCTCCACTTT. Translating gives CASSLVGGANSPLHF.